Below, one T cell receptor (beta chain) is given with its context. Its antigen is currently unknown. This sample was taken from a study of cytomegalovirus exposure and HLA in healthy donors. The CDR3 extends over 15 amino acids. Trimming cost V 4 bases and J 0 bases; bases outside gene matches: 3. The germline gives CDR1 SGHKS, CDR2 YYEKEE (reference sequence). In the PCR, 60 Vbeta and 13 Jbeta primers were used. Libraries were prepared by immunoSEQ multiplex PCR; TCRdb keeps only in-frame clonotypes and omits some of them. The table lists fewer than 70,000 clones, under 90% of them singletons. Overall study results and limits: TCR beta sequences reportedly predicted most subjects' HLA-A and HLA-B alleles accurately. Later genetic work tied a missense DCLRE1C variant to beta-chain V and J trimming. Fewer N-insertions than the approximately 610-donor mean were reportedly shown by an Asian-associated ancestry cluster in a later analysis. The authors later found HLA-associated TCR beta chains more clonally expanded than equally common others.

The chain employs TRBV5-5 and TRBJ1-5; TRBD1 matches 8 bases. The clonotype originates from a woman between 40 and 55 years old in good health and CMV-seronegative. The sequenced sample consisted of PBMCs. CDR3 sequence reads: CASSGQGNSNQPQHF. CDR3 bases: TGTGCCAGCAGCGGACAGGGAAATAGCAATCAGCCCCAGCATTTT. Based on the CDR3 plus reference TRBV5-5 and TRBJ1-5, the full variable domain is DAGVTQSPTHLIKTRGQQVTLRCSPISGHKSVSWYQQVLGQGPQFIFQYYEKEERGRGNFPDRFSARQFPNYSSELNVNALLLGDSALYLCASSGQGNSNQPQHFGDGTRLSIL.